The rows below give T cell receptor beta chains drawn from one sample of a study of T cell responses to AZD1222 COVID-19 vaccine. Assay: immunoSEQ multiplex PCR; the TCRdb copy retains only in-frame clones and omits some. This sample yields 55,000 to 65,000 clones, of which around nine tenths are seen a single time; 14% to 15% belongs to the top ten. Sequencing was performed on peripheral blood, taken on day 0 of AZD1222 vaccination. These receptors were obtained from an adult in good health. Each CDR3 is given with its conserved first and last residue. The D gene is left open where the match is weak. Size is stated for part of the rows, as once, few or many counts, or as a class when the clone is expanded.

j_call,clone_size,v_call,cdr3_length,d_call,cdr3_nt,cdr3_aa
TRBJ1-1,.,TRBV29-1,13,.,TGCAGCGTTGAAGATGACAGGAACACTGAAGCTTTCTTT,CSVEDDRNTEAFF
TRBJ2-5,.,TRBV7-2,15,TRBD2,TGTGCCAGCAGCAGGACTAGCGGGAGGTATGAGACCCAGTACTTC,CASSRTSGRYETQYF
TRBJ1-1,.,TRBV11-2,13,TRBD1,TGTGCCAGCAGCCAGGGGGGGAACACTGAAGCTTTCTTT,CASSQGGNTEAFF
TRBJ2-5,.,TRBV7-8,14,.,TGTGCCAGCAGCTTAGGGGCTACCCAAGAGACCCAGTACTTC,CASSLGATQETQYF
TRBJ2-1,.,TRBV5-1,13,.,TGCGCCAGCGACCGGGACTCGGACAATGAGCAGTTCTTC,CASDRDSDNEQFF
TRBJ1-2,.,TRBV15,13,.,TGTGCCACCAGCAGGTCACAGGGAGGCGTCTACACCTTC,CATSRSQGGVYTF
TRBJ1-6,few,TRBV7-9,15,TRBD1,TGTGCCAGCAGCTCATTCCGGGACAGGGATTCACCCCTCCACTTT,CASSSFRDRDSPLHF
TRBJ2-1,.,TRBV4-3,15,TRBD1,TGCGCCAGCAGCCAATCATCCGGGACAGTACTTCCGCAGTTCTTC,CASSQSSGTVLPQFF
TRBJ2-2,.,TRBV27,12,.,TGTGCCAGCAGACTTAACACCGGGGAGCTGTTTTTT,CASRLNTGELFF
TRBJ1-1,.,TRBV6-2/TRBV6-3,14,.,TGTGCCAGCAGTTATTTGGGCCTAGGGACTGAAGCTTTCTTT,CASSYLGLGTEAFF
TRBJ1-1,once,TRBV10-3,15,.,TGTGCCATCAGTGAGTCCCCAGGAGGGGACACTGAAGCTTTCTTT,CAISESPGGDTEAFF
TRBJ2-5,.,TRBV5-1,16,.,TGCGCCAGCAGCTTAGGTACGCAGGGAGGTCAAGAGACCCAGTACTTC,CASSLGTQGGQETQYF
TRBJ1-3,.,TRBV7-2,16,.,TGTGCCAGCAGCTTACGATTCGGGACTACTGGAAACACCATATATTTT,CASSLRFGTTGNTIYF
TRBJ2-1,.,TRBV5-1,16,TRBD2,TGCGCCAGCAGCTTGCCTAGCGGGGTTTCCTACAATGAGCAGTTCTTC,CASSLPSGVSYNEQFF
TRBJ2-1,.,TRBV5-4,17,TRBD2,TGTGCCAGCAGCTTTTCGGAGAGGCGGGGGGCCTACAATGAGCAGTTCTTC,CASSFSERRGAYNEQFF
TRBJ1-1,.,TRBV7-2,15,.,TGTGCCAGCAATCTTAACGACAATGGTCAGACTGAAGCTTTCTTT,CASNLNDNGQTEAFF
TRBJ1-4,.,TRBV5-1,14,.,TGCGCCAGCAGGGCCTTTTCGAGTAATGAAAAACTGTTTTTT,CASRAFSSNEKLFF
TRBJ1-1,.,TRBV19,12,.,TGTGCCAGTACCGTCGCCGGGTTTGAAGCTTTCTTT,CASTVAGFEAFF
TRBJ2-7,once,TRBV5-4,13,.,TGTGCCAGCAGCTTGGCGCAGGGCTACGAGCAGTACTTC,CASSLAQGYEQYF
TRBJ2-7,.,TRBV7-9,13,.,TGTGCCAGCAGCTTAGAATCTGGGGGCAAGCAGTACTTC,CASSLESGGKQYF
TRBJ1-3,.,TRBV19,17,TRBD1,TGTGCCAGTATGAGACCGGGACAGGGATTCTCTGGAAACACCATATATTTT,CASMRPGQGFSGNTIYF
TRBJ2-7,few,TRBV7-9,14,TRBD1,TGTGCCAGCAGCGCCAGGACAGGATGGGGGGAGCAGTACTTC,CASSARTGWGEQYF
TRBJ2-2,once,TRBV12-5,13,.,TGTGCTAGTGGTTTGCGCCTCACCGGGGAGCTGTTTTTT,CASGLRLTGELFF
TRBJ1-1,.,TRBV3-1/TRBV3-2,15,.,TGTGCCAGCAGCCACGCTAACAGTGTCATCGGTGGAGCTTTCTTT,CASSHANSVIGGAFF
TRBJ1-2,.,TRBV7-2,15,.,TGTGCCAGCAGCTTAGATTCCGGGGGGACCTATGGCTACACCTTC,CASSLDSGGTYGYTF
TRBJ2-1,.,TRBV11-2,14,TRBD2,TGTGCCAGCAGCTTGCACCCGGGGGGTGATGAGCAGTTCTTC,CASSLHPGGDEQFF
TRBJ2-7,once,TRBV6-5,14,TRBD2,TGTGCCAGCAGTTACTTGGCTAGCGGCTACGAGCAGTACTTC,CASSYLASGYEQYF
TRBJ1-2,.,TRBV24-1,15,.,TGTGCCACCAGTGATTTTGTAGGGGGAAACTATGGCTACACCTTC,CATSDFVGGNYGYTF
TRBJ1-1,once,TRBV6-5,14,.,TGTGCCAGCAGGGCCACAGGGCAGAACACTGAAGCTTTCTTT,CASRATGQNTEAFF
TRBJ2-3,.,TRBV5-1,15,.,TGCGCCAGCACCTTTTCGGCTAGCCGCACAGATACGCAGTATTTT,CASTFSASRTDTQYF
TRBJ1-2,medium-sized,TRBV5-1,16,TRBD1,TGCGCCAGCAGCTTGGGTCATCGGGACAGTTCCTATGGCTACACCTTC,CASSLGHRDSSYGYTF
TRBJ1-1,.,TRBV5-1,17,TRBD1,TGCGCCAGCAGCCCGTTGACAGGGGGCGACTTGGACACTGAAGCTTTCTTT,CASSPLTGGDLDTEAFF
TRBJ2-1,.,TRBV11-2,12,.,TGTGCCAGCAGTCGCGACCGCAATGAGCAGTTCTTC,CASSRDRNEQFF
TRBJ2-7,once,TRBV13,14,.,TGTGCCAGCAGCTTATCCCCACGTACCTACGAGCAGTACTTC,CASSLSPRTYEQYF
TRBJ2-2,.,TRBV20-1,16,TRBD2,TGCAGTGCTAGTGTGCGTAGCGGGAGGCGGTGGGGGGAGCTGTTTTTT,CSASVRSGRRWGELFF
TRBJ1-4,.,TRBV19,14,.,TGTGCCAGTAGTATAACAGGAGGCGGTGAAAAACTGTTTTTT,CASSITGGGEKLFF
TRBJ1-2,.,TRBV2,13,TRBD1,TGTGCCAGCAAAGGACAGGGACAGGCCGGCTACACCTTC,CASKGQGQAGYTF
TRBJ1-2,.,TRBV5-1,16,TRBD1,TGCGCCAGCAAAATGACCCCGGGACAGGGGGCTCGAGGCTACACCTTC,CASKMTPGQGARGYTF
TRBJ1-2,.,TRBV2,14,.,TGTGCCAGCAGTGATTTCGGGGGCGGCTATGGCTACACCTTC,CASSDFGGGYGYTF
TRBJ2-2,.,TRBV2,16,TRBD1,TGTGCCAGCAGCCGTAGGACAGGGGGTAACACCGGGGAGCTGTTTTTT,CASSRRTGGNTGELFF
TRBJ2-1,.,TRBV15,18,.,TGTGCCACCAGCAGAGATAGAAGTCGGAGGGCCAGCTACAATGAGCAGTTCTTC,CATSRDRSRRASYNEQFF
TRBJ1-3,.,TRBV11-1,13,.,TGTGCCAGCAGACCAGGTGGAGGAAACACCATATATTTT,CASRPGGGNTIYF
TRBJ2-7,.,TRBV7-2,13,TRBD1,TGTGCCAGCAGCTTTAACAGGGGCTACGAGCAGTACTTC,CASSFNRGYEQYF
TRBJ2-2,.,TRBV6-5,15,.,TGTGCCAGCAGTAGACGGAGGGAGAACACCGGGGAGCTGTTTTTT,CASSRRRENTGELFF
TRBJ2-7,.,TRBV6-5,16,.,TGTGCCAGCAGTTACTCGAGCAGGGAGATCTCCTACGAGCAGTACTTC,CASSYSSREISYEQYF
TRBJ1-3,.,TRBV7-6,17,.,TGTGCCAGCAGCTTAGGGGGACACATCAACTCTGGAAACACCATATATTTT,CASSLGGHINSGNTIYF
TRBJ2-3,.,TRBV4-1,15,TRBD2,TGCGCCAGCAGCCAAGACGGCGGGAGGGCAGATACGCAGTATTTT,CASSQDGGRADTQYF
TRBJ1-1,.,TRBV5-1,14,TRBD1,TGCGCCAGCACCCCGGGACAGATTGACACTGAAGCTTTCTTT,CASTPGQIDTEAFF
TRBJ1-5,.,TRBV12-2,19,.,TGTGCAAGTCGCTTAAAATGTGTTGACAGGGGATATAGCAATCAGCCCCAGCATTTT,CASRLKCVDRGYSNQPQHF
TRBJ2-7,once,TRBV30,13,.,TGTGCCCAAAGGGAGCGGGCCACCTACGAGCAGTACTTC,CAQRERATYEQYF
TRBJ1-1,.,TRBV5-1,13,.,TGCGCCAGCAGCTTGGCTCCAGAAACTGAAGCTTTCTTT,CASSLAPETEAFF